The TCR beta chain described here comes from a study of T cells in Graves' hyperthyroidism and ophthalmopathy. In this sample, this clonotype turned up many times. Between the trimmed V and J ends, which lost 8 bases and 5 bases, there was a span of 13 bases. Germline V gene sequence: CDR1 KGHSH, CDR2 LQKENI. The CDR3 is 13 residues long. TCR beta CDR3 regions were amplified from RNA. The HTBI primer set served for first-round RT-PCR of the TCR CDR3. MiXCR, run by TCRdb on the multiplex PCR reads, gives a single entry per CDR3 protein. The data contain about 350,000 distinct CDR3 sequences, 14% of them seen just once; the ten biggest clones take up about 22%. Hyperthyroidism of Graves' type that showed no ophthalmopathy progression within 18 months was stable. For the diagnoses, clinical symptoms, serum thyroxine and TRAb, thyroid ultrasound and orbital computed tomography were used. The PBMCs studied were ones that came from approximately 9.9 ml fresh peripheral blood.

This receptor was taken from a woman aged 25 to 45 with Graves' hyperthyroidism. The genes are TRBV18 and TRBJ1-5; no clear D. The specimen was blood. Here the CDR3 reads CASSEGRDQPQHF. Here the CDR3 DNA reads TGTGCCAGCAGTGAGGGTAGGGATCAGCCCCAGCATTTT.